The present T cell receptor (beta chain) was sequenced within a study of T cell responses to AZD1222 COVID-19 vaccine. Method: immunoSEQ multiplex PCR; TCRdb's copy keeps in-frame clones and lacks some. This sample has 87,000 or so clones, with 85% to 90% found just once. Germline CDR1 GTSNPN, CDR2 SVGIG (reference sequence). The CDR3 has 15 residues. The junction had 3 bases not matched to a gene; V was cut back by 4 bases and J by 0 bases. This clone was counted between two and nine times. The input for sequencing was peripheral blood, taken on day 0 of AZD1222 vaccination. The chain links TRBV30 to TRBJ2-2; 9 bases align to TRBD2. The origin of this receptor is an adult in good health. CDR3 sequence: CAWKKRGANTGELFF. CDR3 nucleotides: TGTGCCTGGAAAAAGCGGGGGGCGAACACCGGGGAGCTGTTTTTT.